These 32 T cell receptor beta chains were sequenced from one sample in a study of shared clonotypes between healthy human individuals. The repertoire was sequenced with immunoSEQ multiplex PCR; TCRdb's copy has only in-frame clones and lacks some. The table records about 490,000 clones, roughly 78% of them present only once. Sequenced sample: PBMCs. The receptors were gathered from a woman in her forties in good health. Some clones in this sample may be carry-over from other donors' samples.

The chain couples TRBV5-1 to TRBJ2-5; 8 bases map to TRBD2. The V and J ends lost 0 bases and 3 bases, in that order; junction bases with no gene match: 1. This CDR3 contains 14 residues. Per germline, CDR1 SGHRS and CDR2 YFSETQ. The CDR3 DNA is TGCGCCAGCAGCTTGGAACTAGCGGAAGAGACCCAGTACTTC. Amino acids: CASSLELAEETQYF.

The V and J genes are TRBV7-2 and TRBJ2-1, with a tentative D call TRBD2 (6 bases). CDR3 length: 12 residues. Trimming removed 5 bases at V and 6 bases at J, with 8 bases between. The germline CDR1 and CDR2 sequences are SGHTA and FQGNSA. CDR3 DNA: TGTGCCAGCAGCCTGACTAGCAATGAGCAGTTCTTC. Its protein product is CASSLTSNEQFF.

This rearrangement joins TRBV7-3 to TRBJ2-7; 10 nucleotides agree with TRBD2. The CDR3 contains 15 residues. The V gene's germline CDR1 is SGHTA and CDR2 FQGTGA. With 1 base clipped from V and 5 bases from J, the junction kept 5 bases outside the gene matches. The CDR3 bases are TGTGCCAGCAGCTTAAAAGCGGGAGGGATCCACGAGCAGTACTTC. This translates into CASSLKAGGIHEQYF.

The gene calls are TRBV19 and TRBJ2-4; 10 bases agree with TRBD1. The germline V gene has CDR1 LNHDA and CDR2 SQIVND (reference sequence). This CDR3 is built from 14 residues. The ends lost 4 bases at V and 6 bases at J; junction bases unmatched: 3. In DNA form, the CDR3 reads TGTGCCAGTAGTACGACAGGGGGCTCAAACATTCAGTACTTC. Translated: CASSTTGGSNIQYF.

The genes are TRBV5-1 and TRBJ2-1; D is unclear. Trimming left V 6 bases short and J 5 bases short, with 12 bases between. This CDR3 is built from 13 residues. Germline V lookup: CDR1 SGHRS, CDR2 YFSETQ. CDR3 DNA sequence: TGCGCCAGCACCCCTGGTGGGAACAATGAGCAGTTCTTC. Protein sequence: CASTPGGNNEQFF. Full variable domain (rest looked up from reference TRBV5-1 and TRBJ2-1): KAGVTQTPRYLIKTRGQQVTLSCSPISGHRSVSWYQQTPGQGLQFLFEYFSETQRNKGNFPGRFSGRQFSNSRSEMNVSTLELGDSALYLCASTPGGNNEQFFGPGTRLTVL.

The CDR3 region has the DNA TGTGCCAGCAGCTTAGGGACAGGGGGATATCAGCCCCAGCATTTT. Encoded protein: CASSLGTGGYQPQHF. This chain connects TRBV11-2 to TRBJ1-5; 10 bases are a match to TRBD1. The CDR3 runs to 15 residues. Germline V gene lookup returns CDR1 SGHAT and CDR2 FQNNGV. After removal of 1 base from V and 5 bases from J, the junction contained 2 bases not matched to a gene.

This CDR3 is CASSVGLADTYEQYF. The DNA of the CDR3 is TGTGCCAGCAGCGTAGGTTTAGCGGATACCTACGAGCAGTACTTC. The chain joins TRBV9 to TRBJ2-7; tentatively, D is TRBD2 (6 bases). The V end was cut by 0 bases, the J end by 2 bases, with 12 bases between. The CDR3 spans 15 residues. From germline, CDR1 is SGDLS and CDR2 YYNGEE.

This sequence joins TRBV19 and TRBJ2-7, with D possibly being TRBD2 (6 bases). This CDR3 comprises 13 residues. Germline V gene lookup returns CDR1 LNHDA and CDR2 SQIVND (reference sequence). The ends were cut back, 5 bases at V and 4 bases at J, with 12 bases in the middle. CDR3 nucleotides: TGTGCCAGTAGTCCGCTCGGGGGATACGAGCAGTACTTC. This encodes CASSPLGGYEQYF.

The chain recombines TRBV19 with TRBJ2-5; the match to TRBD1 covers 9 bases. CDR3 length equals 16 residues. Germline V lookup: CDR1 LNHDA, CDR2 SQIVND (reference sequence). V shed 6 bases, J shed 4 bases, and the junction held 12 bases outside the gene matches. The CDR3 nucleotides read TGTGCCAGTAGCACACTACCGGGACAGGGCCGAGAGACCCAGTACTTC. Protein product: CASSTLPGQGRETQYF.

The V call is TRBV6-1, the J call TRBJ2-7; D remains unclear. Germline-derived CDR1 and CDR2 are MNHNS and SASEGT. Between the trimmed V and J ends, which lost 6 bases and 2 bases, there was a span of 11 bases. The CDR3 consists of 13 residues. CDR3 loop: CASSPGPTYEQYF. Here the CDR3 DNA reads TGTGCCAGCAGCCCGGGTCCTACCTACGAGCAGTACTTC.

The chain is built from TRBV11-2 and TRBJ2-7, with unresolved D. CDR1 and CDR2 from the germline V gene are SGHAT and FQNNGV. The V end was cut by 5 bases, the J end by 2 bases, with 7 bases between. This CDR3 region has 12 residues. The CDR3 is CASSPGTYEQYF. DNA of the CDR3: TGTGCCAGCAGCCCCGGCACCTACGAGCAGTACTTC.

J is TRBJ2-1 and V is TRBV28; possibly TRBD1 for D (6 bases). The CDR3 totals 15 residues. Trimming took 5 bases from V and 4 from J, leaving 15 bases between them. Germline CDR1 reads MDHEN; CDR2 reads SYDVKM. The CDR3 nucleotides read TGTGCCAGCAGTCCCCTCAGGGGTTCATACAATGAGCAGTTCTTC. This gives the protein CASSPLRGSYNEQFF.

The V call is TRBV10-3, the J call TRBJ2-3, with D unclear. Germline assignment: CDR1 ENHRY and CDR2 SYGVKD. V was clipped by 8 bases and J by 5 bases, with 14 bases between them. The CDR3 is made up of 13 amino acids. CDR3 in amino acids: CAIAAREVDTQYF. In nucleotides, the CDR3 is TGTGCCATCGCGGCGCGAGAGGTAGATACGCAGTATTTT.

The chain joins TRBV27 to TRBJ2-7, with D hard to call. Trimming pared 3 bases from V and 2 bases from J, leaving 8 bases between. Germline V gives CDR1 MNHEY, CDR2 SMNVEV (reference sequence). The CDR3 extends over 13 amino acids. CDR3 DNA: TGTGCCAGCAGTTTTCAAGGACCCTACGAGCAGTACTTC. Translation: CASSFQGPYEQYF.

This sequence joins TRBV4-2 and TRBJ2-3; D unresolved. The CDR3 has 17 residues. V was cut by 0 bases and J by 4 bases, with 17 bases left in between. The germline V gene has CDR1 LGHNA and CDR2 YNFKEQ. CDR3 coding DNA: TGTGCCAGCAGCCAAGAGTTCGCCAGCTGGTCCCCAGATACGCAGTATTTT. It yields the protein CASSQEFASWSPDTQYF.

As DNA, the CDR3 is TGTGCCTCCGGTAGGACATCTGACACAGATACGCAGTATTTT. Translating gives CASGRTSDTDTQYF. The chain has TRBV19 and TRBJ2-3, with a possible D match to TRBD1 (5 bases). The CDR3 runs to 14 residues. From germline, CDR1 is LNHDA and CDR2 SQIVND (reference sequence). V dropped 11 bases and J dropped 2 bases, with 17 bases sitting between them.

The chain couples TRBV2 to TRBJ2-7; 7 nucleotides match TRBD1. The length of the CDR3 is 13 residues. J lost 5 bases, V lost 4 bases, and 5 bases had no gene match. Germline CDR1 and CDR2: SNHLY and FYNNEI. CDR3 sequence: CASSGEQGNEQYF. DNA of the CDR3: TGTGCCAGCAGTGGGGAACAGGGGAACGAGCAGTACTTC. The full variable domain, with the rest looked up from reference TRBV2 and TRBJ2-7, is EPEVTQTPSHQVTQMGQEVILRCVPISNHLYFYWYRQILGQKVEFLVSFYNNEISEKSEIFDDQFSVERPDGSNFTLKIRSTKLEDSAMYFCASSGEQGNEQYFGPGTRLTVT.

The gene calls are TRBV7-2 and TRBJ2-7; TRBD1 agrees at 10 bases. CDR1 and CDR2 from the germline V gene are SGHTA and FQGNSA. V lost 5 bases, J lost 2 bases, and 6 bases stayed unmatched. This CDR3 spans 15 amino acids. The CDR3, as DNA: TGTGCCAGCAGCCCGACAGGGGGCCGAACCTACGAGCAGTACTTC. Its translation: CASSPTGGRTYEQYF.

The chain uses TRBV5-4 and TRBJ2-7, with 7 positions matching TRBD2. With V trimmed by 4 bases and J by 2 bases, 3 bases remained unmatched. Germline CDR1 is SGHNT and CDR2 is YYREEE (reference sequence). The CDR3 totals 13 residues. CDR3 nucleotides: TGTGCCAGCAGCCCCGGGACTACCTACGAGCAGTACTTC. Encoded protein: CASSPGTTYEQYF. Looking up the rest from reference TRBV5-4 and TRBJ2-7 gives the full variable domain: ETGVTQSPTHLIKTRGQQVTLRCSSQSGHNTVSWYQQALGQGPQFIFQYYREEENGRGNFPPRFSGLQFPNYSSELNVNALELDDSALYLCASSPGTTYEQYFGPGTRLTVT.

The chain is built from TRBV28 and TRBJ2-2; 10 bases agree with TRBD2. Germline loops: CDR1 MDHEN, CDR2 SYDVKM. With V trimmed by 7 bases and J by 4 bases, 9 bases remained unmatched. The CDR3 length is 16 residues. CDR3 DNA sequence: TGTGCCAGCATGAAAGCCGGGACTAGCGCCACCGGGGAGCTGTTTTTT. Amino acids: CASMKAGTSATGELFF. Drawing the rest from reference TRBV28 and TRBJ2-2, the complete variable domain is DVKVTQSSRYLVKRTGEKVFLECVQDMDHENMFWYRQDPGLGLRLIYFSYDVKMKEKGDIPEGYSVSREKKERFSLILESASTNQTSMYLCASMKAGTSATGELFFGEGSRLTVL.

CDR3 region: CAWYPDRVSEKLFF. The DNA of the CDR3 is TGTGCCTGGTACCCGGACAGGGTGAGCGAAAAACTGTTTTTT. The rearrangement links TRBV30 to TRBJ1-4; 8 nucleotides align to TRBD1. The CDR3 length is 14 residues. V lost 5 bases and J lost 8; bases outside the gene matches: 10. Germline CDR1 is GTSNPN and CDR2 is SVGIG (reference sequence).

This clone was found a few times. V is TRBV10-1 and J is TRBJ2-7; tentative D call: TRBD2 (5 bases). Trimming removed 0 bases at V and 6 bases at J, with 9 bases between. Germline V lookup: CDR1 WNHNN, CDR2 SYGVQD (reference sequence). The CDR3 sequence is 13 residues long. The CDR3 sequence is CASSESRASEQYF. The CDR3 DNA is TGCGCCAGCAGTGAGTCGAGGGCCAGCGAGCAGTACTTC.

The chain joins TRBV5-4 to TRBJ2-7; the D gene is possibly TRBD2 (6 bases). The germline CDR1 and CDR2 sequences are SGHNT and YYREEE (reference sequence). V was cut by 2 bases and J by 5 bases, with 17 bases left in between. CDR3 size: 15 residues. CDR3 protein: CASSFAGPLGDEQYF. The CDR3 DNA sequence: TGTGCCAGCAGCTTTGCGGGGCCTCTAGGGGACGAGCAGTACTTC. The full variable domain, rest sourced from reference TRBV5-4 and TRBJ2-7, is ETGVTQSPTHLIKTRGQQVTLRCSSQSGHNTVSWYQQALGQGPQFIFQYYREEENGRGNFPPRFSGLQFPNYSSELNVNALELDDSALYLCASSFAGPLGDEQYFGPGTRLTVT.

This clone was detected a few times. V gene TRBV4-1 combines with J gene TRBJ2-2; D may be TRBD2 (6 bases). The CDR3 runs 16 residues. V was shortened by 0 bases and J by 4 bases, with 12 bases between the two germline ends. Per the germline V gene, CDR1 is MGHRA and CDR2 is YSYEKL. For the CDR3, the DNA is TGCGCCAGCAGCCAAGATGGAGGGGCCATCACCGGGGAGCTGTTTTTT. This gives the protein CASSQDGGAITGELFF.

The chain recombines TRBV28 with TRBJ1-1; D is unclear. Germline V gene sequence: CDR1 MDHEN, CDR2 SYDVKM. Between the trimmed V and J ends, which lost 7 bases and 2 bases, there was a span of 8 bases. This CDR3 region has 12 residues. The CDR3 reads CASTRTNTEAFF. CDR3 coding DNA: TGTGCCAGCACTCGTACAAACACTGAAGCTTTCTTT.

The rearrangement links TRBV2 to TRBJ2-7; possibly TRBD1 for D (6 bases). The CDR3 has 13 amino acids. The V end was cut by 5 bases, the J end by 5 bases, with 13 bases between. Germline CDR1 and CDR2: SNHLY and FYNNEI. The CDR3 protein is CASSLSHRDEQYF. The CDR3 nucleotides are TGTGCCAGCAGTTTATCCCACAGGGACGAGCAGTACTTC.

This clone was seen only once. The chain is built from TRBV7-3 and TRBJ2-3; TRBD1 matches at 10 bases. The trim removed 5 bases at V and 4 bases at J, leaving 3 bases unmatched. The germline gives CDR1 SGHTA, CDR2 FQGTGA. CDR3 size: 14 residues. The CDR3 reads CASSLDRGSDTQYF. CDR3 DNA sequence: TGTGCCAGCAGCCTGGACAGGGGGTCAGATACGCAGTATTTT.

The chain couples TRBV11-3 to TRBJ2-1; D might be TRBD2 (6 bases). Germline loops: CDR1 SGHNT, CDR2 YENEEA. This CDR3 is 14 amino acids long. V lost 0 bases and J lost 8, with 11 bases in between. The CDR3 reads CASSLETSIHEQFF. As DNA, the CDR3 is TGTGCCAGCAGCTTAGAAACTAGCATCCATGAGCAGTTCTTC.

In its sample, this clone was seen many times. The chain is built from TRBV2 and TRBJ1-5; no clear D gene. CDR1 and CDR2 (germline): SNHLY, FYNNEI. V was pared by 7 bases and J by 2 bases, with 12 bases between. The CDR3 runs to 14 residues. This chain's CDR3 is CASNRVGGNQPQHF. CDR3 DNA: TGTGCCAGCAATCGGGTTGGAGGCAATCAGCCCCAGCATTTT.

The V and J genes are TRBV20-1 and TRBJ1-4; D remains unclear. CDR1 is DFQATT and CDR2 is SNEGSKA in the germline V gene (reference sequence). V was clipped by 6 bases and J by 7 bases, with 9 bases between them. This CDR3 is 11 amino acids long. The CDR3 bases are TGCAGTGCCCCGTCTGTTGAAAAACTGTTTTTT. Translated, it gives CSAPSVEKLFF.

This chain uses TRBV5-1 with TRBJ1-1; D gene uncertain. Germline CDR1 SGHRS, CDR2 YFSETQ. Trimming stripped 3 bases from V and 0 bases from J, with 6 bases between. This CDR3 region has 13 residues. CDR3 amino acids: CASSYQVNTEAFF. The CDR3 DNA reads as TGCGCCAGCAGCTATCAAGTGAACACTGAAGCTTTCTTT.

The rearrangement uses TRBV9 and TRBJ1-2; D perhaps matches TRBD1 (5 bases). CDR3 length equals 15 residues. V gave up 2 bases and J gave up 1 base, with 12 bases separating them. CDR1 and CDR2 from the germline V gene are SGDLS and YYNGEE. The CDR3 coding sequence is TGTGCCAGCAGCGTCTCCGGGGGTAGTAACTATGGCTACACCTTC. Its protein is CASSVSGGSNYGYTF.